These 2 T cell receptor beta chains share one sample of origin, sequenced in a study of control samples from healthy donors and cancer patients. Clones were read by immunoSEQ multiplex PCR, and TCRdb kept only the in-frame ones, dropping some. Of over 85,000 clones listed, approximately 84% are singletons. Specimen: PBMCs. The receptor set was obtained from a man in his 70s with lung cancer.

On this clone: One end of the junction is discordant with germline, which a read error may explain. V gene TRBV6-2 or TRBV6-3 combines with J gene TRBJ1-2; D not certain. Per the germline V gene, CDR1 is MNHEY and CDR2 is SVGEGT. The CDR3 sequence is 17 residues long. For the CDR3, the DNA is TGTGCCAGCCGTTACTGGGCGAAAGGCACAGCCGGCAACGGCTACACCTTC. As protein: CASRYWAKGTAGNGYTF.

The chain links TRBV27 to TRBJ1-4; 8 bases agree with TRBD1. The CDR3 has 16 residues. CDR1 is MNHEY and CDR2 is SMNVEV in the germline V gene (reference sequence). Trimming took 5 bases from V and 3 from J; bases not matched to a gene: 8. CDR3 protein: CASSRTPRGPNEKLFF. The CDR3 bases are TGTGCCAGCAGTCGAACCCCCAGGGGGCCTAATGAAAAACTGTTTTTT.